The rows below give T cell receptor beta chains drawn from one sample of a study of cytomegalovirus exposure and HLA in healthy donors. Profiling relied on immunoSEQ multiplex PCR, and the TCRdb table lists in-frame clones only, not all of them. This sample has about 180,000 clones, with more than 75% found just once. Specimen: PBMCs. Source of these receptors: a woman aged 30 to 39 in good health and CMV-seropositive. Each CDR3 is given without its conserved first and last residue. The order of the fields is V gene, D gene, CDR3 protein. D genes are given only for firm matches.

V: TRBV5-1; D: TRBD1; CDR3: ASSPGQGNEQF
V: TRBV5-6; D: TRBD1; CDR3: ASSFGPQGTNQPQH
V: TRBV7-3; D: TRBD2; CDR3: ASSLMVAGGGEQY
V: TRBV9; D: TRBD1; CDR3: ASSDPTGKFYNSPLH
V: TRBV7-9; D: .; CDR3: ASSLDSSYEQY
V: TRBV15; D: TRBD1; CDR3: ATSRAGGLETQY
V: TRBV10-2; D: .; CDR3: ATGGANQPQH
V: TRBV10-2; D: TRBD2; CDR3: ASGLAGVEETQY
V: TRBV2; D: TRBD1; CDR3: ASSRDRGNYGYT
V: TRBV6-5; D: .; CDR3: ASSLQLGRTYEQY
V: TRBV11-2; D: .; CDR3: ASSPGGGQPGRVYEQY
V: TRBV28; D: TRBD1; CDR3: ASSRPGQGSGANVLT
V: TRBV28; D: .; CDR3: ASRSGLAKNIQY
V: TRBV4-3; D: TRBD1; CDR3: ASSQGQGAYEQY
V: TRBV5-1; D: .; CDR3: ASSHDRNTEAF
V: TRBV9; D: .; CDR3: ASSVEGSGYTDTQY